The sequence of this TCR beta chain was determined in a study of blood T cell repertoires in COVID-19. The CDR3 extends over 15 amino acids. Trimming took 1 base from V and 3 from J; bases not matched to a gene: 1. Germline assignment: CDR1 LGHNA and CDR2 YSLEER. Using immunoSEQ multiplex PCR, the repertoire was profiled, and TCRdb retains in-frame clones only, with some absent. The sample holds 170,000 or so clones, 80% to 90% seen once. This receptor was taken from a man in his fifties or sixties with active or convalescent COVID-19. The sample was peripheral blood. The chain combines TRBV4-3 with TRBJ2-1, with TRBD1 matching over 9 bases. The DNA for the CDR3 is TGCGCCAGCAGCCAAGGGACAGGGGTCTACAATGAGCAGTTCTTC. This codes for CASSQGTGVYNEQFF.